Presented here are 20 T cell receptor beta chains from one specimen sequenced in a study of OX40 agonist ivuxolimab in advanced cancers. Libraries were prepared by immunoSEQ multiplex PCR; TCRdb keeps only in-frame clonotypes and omits some of them. The table includes 50,000 to 70,000 clones, roughly 80% detected once. The source material was CD4+ or CD8+ T cells sorted from blood, sampled in a trial of the OX40 agonist ivuxolimab. The receptors come from an adult with an advanced solid tumor such as melanoma, head and neck, liver or kidney cancer.

This clone was picked up a small number of times. The chain combines TRBV6-1 with TRBJ2-3; TRBD2 might be the D (5 bases). This CDR3 has 16 amino acids. The germline gives CDR1 MNHNS, CDR2 SASEGT. V lost 1 base, J lost 6 bases, and 17 bases lay in between. The CDR3 nucleotides are TGTGCCAGCAGTGAAGTGAGGGATGGGATGGCGGATACGCAGTATTTT. Translation: CASSEVRDGMADTQYF.

J is TRBJ1-4 and V is TRBV18, with 7 bases that match TRBD1. The CDR3 consists of 12 residues. V was pared by 3 bases and J by 12 bases, with 4 bases of the junction left unmatched. Germline-derived CDR1 and CDR2 are KGHSH and LQKENI. The CDR3 coding sequence is TGTGCCAGCTCACCCGACAGGGTTGAACTGTTTTTT. Residues: CASSPDRVELFF.

J is TRBJ2-1 and V is TRBV9, with a weak D call TRBD1 (5 bases). Germline V lookup: CDR1 SGDLS, CDR2 YYNGEE. V was cut by 3 bases and J by 9 bases, with 13 bases left in between. The CDR3 loop spans 13 amino acids. The CDR3 region is CASSGHLGAEQFF. CDR3 bases: TGTGCCAGCAGCGGCCACTTAGGGGCTGAGCAGTTCTTC.

This chain uses TRBV2 with TRBJ1-1, with D maybe TRBD1 (6 bases). V was clipped by 10 bases and J by 1 base, with 19 bases between them. The CDR3 contains 15 residues. Germline V CDR1 and CDR2: SNHLY, FYNNEI. The CDR3 loop reads CATSWSAGANTEAFF. CDR3 DNA: TGTGCCACATCCTGGTCGGCAGGGGCGAACACTGAAGCTTTCTTT.

The chain combines TRBV1 with TRBJ2-2; the D call TRBD1 from the table was never checked on the DNA. TRBV1 is a documented pseudogene. This CDR3 comprises 15 residues. The CDR3 DNA is TGCACCAGCAGCTATACAGGGGGCAGGGCCGGGGAGCTGTTTTTT. This gives the protein CTSSYTGGRAGELFF.

The rearrangement links TRBV7-9 to TRBJ2-3, with D unclear. The CDR3 totals 14 residues. The ends were cut back, 6 bases at V and 0 bases at J, with 10 bases in the middle. Germline loops: CDR1 SEHNR, CDR2 FQNEAQ (reference sequence). Written as DNA, the CDR3 is TGTGCCAGCAGTAAGATTTCTAGCACAGATACGCAGTATTTT. Protein product: CASSKISSTDTQYF.

J is TRBJ2-7 and V is TRBV11-3, with D possibly being TRBD1 or TRBD2 (5 bases each). The CDR3 consists of 13 residues. V was shortened by 4 bases and J by 3 bases, with 10 bases between the two germline ends. Germline values: CDR1 SGHNT, CDR2 YENEEA. This chain's CDR3 is CASSSGPYYEQYF. The CDR3 region has the DNA TGTGCCAGCAGCTCGGGACCCTACTACGAGCAGTACTTC.

The chain joins TRBV6-1 to TRBJ2-2, with TRBD2 matching 7 bases. The CDR3 is 15 residues long. CDR1 is MNHNS and CDR2 is SASEGT in the germline V gene. V trimming: 10 bases; J trimming: 4 bases; junction bases outside the gene matches: 12. The CDR3 protein is CATMWERGFTGELFF. CDR3 coding DNA: TGTGCCACCATGTGGGAGCGGGGATTCACCGGGGAGCTGTTTTTT.

The chain carries TRBV7-3 and TRBJ1-1, with D tentatively TRBD1 (5 bases). Looked up from germline, CDR1 is SGHTA and CDR2 is FQGTGA. The CDR3 has 15 amino acids. Between the trimmed V and J ends, which lost 3 bases and 4 bases, there was a span of 15 bases. CDR3 amino acids: CASSFGGIRGTEAFF. The CDR3 nucleotides are TGTGCCAGCAGCTTCGGGGGAATTCGGGGCACTGAAGCTTTCTTT. The variable domain in full, with the rest retrieved from reference TRBV7-3 and TRBJ1-1, is GAGVSQTPSNKVTEKGKYVELRCDPISGHTALYWYRQSLGQGPEFLIYFQGTGAADDSGLPNDRFFAVRPEGSVSTLKIQRTERGDSAVYLCASSFGGIRGTEAFFGQGTRLTVV.

This clone is a singleton in its sample. The chain carries TRBV18 and TRBJ1-5; maybe TRBD1 (6 bases). V was cut by 2 bases and J by 3 bases, with 14 bases left in between. This CDR3 spans 16 amino acids. Germline V lookup: CDR1 KGHSH, CDR2 LQKENI. DNA for the CDR3: TGTGCCAGCTCACCAACTTGGACAGTATTCAATCAGCCCCAGCATTTT. This sequence encodes CASSPTWTVFNQPQHF.

This clone occurred a few times. The chain carries TRBV15 and TRBJ2-1, with TRBD2 matching 14 bases. After removal of 5 bases from V and 10 bases from J, the junction contained 13 bases not matched to a gene. Per the germline V gene, CDR1 is LNHNV and CDR2 is YYDKDF (reference sequence). This CDR3 region has 17 residues. CDR3 residues: CATSPSTGLAGVNEQFF. In nucleotides, the CDR3 is TGTGCCACCAGCCCTTCAACGGGACTAGCGGGGGTTAACGAGCAGTTCTTC.

This chain links TRBV7-2 with TRBJ1-1, with D possibly matching TRBD1 (6 bases). This CDR3 is built from 15 residues. V was pared by 6 bases and J by 6 bases, with 20 bases between. Germline V gene sequence: CDR1 SGHTA, CDR2 FQGNSA. The CDR3 region is CASRALGTGGPEAFF. The CDR3 nucleotides are TGTGCCAGCAGGGCTTTAGGGACCGGGGGGCCTGAAGCTTTCTTT.

The genes are TRBV11-2 and TRBJ2-3, with no clear D. CDR1 SGHAT and CDR2 FQNNGV come from the germline V gene. The ends were cut back, 4 bases at V and 9 bases at J, with 11 bases in the middle. The CDR3 runs 12 residues. CDR3 sequence: CASSSDLDTQYF. The CDR3 DNA sequence: TGTGCCAGCAGCTCAGACTTGGACACGCAGTATTTT.

The chain combines TRBV29-1 with TRBJ2-1; D not certain. Trimming left V 1 base short and J 5 bases short, with 18 bases between. The CDR3 spans 16 residues. Germline V gene lookup returns CDR1 SQVTM and CDR2 ANQGSEA. The CDR3 region has the DNA TGCAGCGTTGAAGTGGTAGCCCGCGACACACACAATGAGCAGTTCTTC. This gives the protein CSVEVVARDTHNEQFF.

The rearrangement links TRBV10-1 to TRBJ1-2, with D possibly TRBD1 on 6 matching bases. The CDR3 covers 13 residues. V lost 2 bases and J lost 2, with 6 bases in between. The V gene's germline CDR1 is WNHNN and CDR2 SYGVQD (reference sequence). CDR3 amino acids: CASSEDRNYGYTF. CDR3 DNA sequence: TGCGCCAGCAGTGAGGACAGGAACTATGGCTACACCTTC.

The chain is built from TRBV11-2 and TRBJ2-7; TRBD1 is a possible D gene (5 bases). Germline-derived CDR1 and CDR2 are SGHAT and FQNNGV. CDR3 length: 12 amino acids. V was shortened by 5 bases and J by 8 bases, with 13 bases between the two germline ends. The CDR3 DNA is TGTGCCAGCAGCACCAGTCGGACACAGCAGTACTTC. Translating it yields CASSTSRTQQYF.

The chain is built from TRBV28 and TRBJ1-6, with D perhaps matching TRBD1 (5 bases). The CDR3 has 15 amino acids. The germline CDR1 and CDR2 sequences are MDHEN and SYDVKM. V gave up 8 bases and J gave up 5 bases, with 16 bases separating them. CDR3 sequence reads: CASRGRVNNNSPLHF. In nucleotides, the CDR3 is TGTGCCAGCCGGGGCAGGGTGAACAATAATTCACCCCTCCACTTT.

This clone showed up just a few times. The J gene is TRBJ1-3, the V gene TRBV14, with D perhaps TRBD1 (5 bases). CDR1 and CDR2 from the germline V gene are SGHDN and FVKESK. V was clipped by 2 bases and J by 0 bases, with 11 bases between them. This CDR3 spans 16 amino acids. CDR3 DNA sequence: TGTGCCAGCAGCCAACGATCAGGGTTCTCTGGAAACACCATATATTTT. Its translation: CASSQRSGFSGNTIYF.

J is TRBJ1-3 and V is TRBV15; 7 bases are a match to TRBD1. Per the germline V gene, CDR1 is LNHNV and CDR2 is YYDKDF (reference sequence). This CDR3 contains 16 residues. V trimming: 3 bases; J trimming: 2 bases; junction bases outside the gene matches: 7. The CDR3 coding sequence is TGTGCCACCAGCAGCTACGACAGGGAGGCTGGAAACACCATATATTTT. This codes for CATSSYDREAGNTIYF.

This chain joins TRBV19 and TRBJ1-2; D call uncertain. The CDR3 has 14 amino acids. Germline V lookup: CDR1 LNHDA, CDR2 SQIVND (reference sequence). V lost 6 bases, J lost 3 bases, and 14 bases lay in between. In DNA form, the CDR3 reads TGTGCCAGTAGAACCTACCGGGAATACTATGGCTACACCTTC. Its translation: CASRTYREYYGYTF.